A single sample is the source of the 23 T cell receptor beta chains below, sequenced in a study of blood T cell repertoires in COVID-19 (dated by TCRdb to between 2020 and 2021). The protocol used for the library was the immunoSEQ multiplex PCR assay. TCRdb obtained this table from immuneACCESS and retained in-frame rearrangements with V and J assigned. These tables miss some clones; where compared with another copy, unresolved V genes account for less than half of the shortfall, and the remainder is unexplained. The sample profile shows fewer than 35,000 clones; roughly 82% of them were found once. 10% to 15% of the sample rests with the top ten. The sample consisted of peripheral blood. The origin of the receptors is a human donor in a cohort sampled during active COVID-19.

This clone was found a few times. The rearrangement uses TRBV19 and TRBJ2-5; perhaps TRBD1 as D (6 bases). The CDR3 length is 15 residues. Germline V gene sequence: CDR1 LNHDA, CDR2 SQIVND (reference sequence). The germline V and J ends were trimmed by 5 bases and 5 bases, with 18 bases remaining between them. The CDR3 region has the DNA TGTGCCAGTAGTCCAAGACAGGCCCCCACTGAGACCCAGTACTTC. Protein: CASSPRQAPTETQYF.

This chain connects TRBV4-1 to TRBJ1-3; D is unclear. CDR3 size: 16 residues. V was shortened by 3 bases and J by 7 bases, with 19 bases between the two germline ends. In germline, CDR1 is MGHRA, CDR2 YSYEKL. CDR3 sequence (DNA): TGCGCCAGCAGCCATATAATAGAGGGTATGGATAACACCATATATTTT. Encoded protein: CASSHIIEGMDNTIYF.

The rearrangement joins TRBV25-1 to TRBJ1-1, with D possibly being TRBD1 (5 bases). The CDR3 extends over 15 amino acids. CDR1 and CDR2 from the germline V gene are MGHDK and SYGVNS. V lost 7 bases to trimming and J lost 1 base, with 16 bases between them. CDR3 in amino acids: CASTLRAGGNTEAFF. CDR3 sequence (DNA): TGTGCCAGCACCTTGAGAGCGGGGGGGAACACTGAAGCTTTCTTT.

This chain connects TRBV9 to TRBJ1-4; tentatively, D is TRBD1 (6 bases). Germline V lookup: CDR1 SGDLS, CDR2 YYNGEE. V lost 0 bases and J 5 bases, leaving 8 bases between the germline ends. This CDR3 has 14 amino acids. The CDR3 region is CASSVAGDNEKLFF. CDR3 coding DNA: TGTGCCAGCAGCGTAGCAGGGGACAATGAAAAACTGTTTTTT.

The chain carries TRBV6-5 and TRBJ2-5; 8 bases fit TRBD2. The CDR3 is made up of 14 amino acids. V dropped 6 bases and J dropped 5; count of bases not matched to a gene: 8. Per germline, CDR1 MNHEY and CDR2 SVGAGI. CDR3 DNA: TGTGCCAGCAGCCCACGGGGGGGCGGTGAGACCCAGTACTTC. It yields the protein CASSPRGGGETQYF.

The chain couples TRBV12-3 or TRBV12-4 to TRBJ1-3, with D hard to call. The CDR3 has 11 amino acids. V lost 4 bases to trimming and J lost 4 bases, with 2 bases between them. This CDR3 is CASSSGNTIYF. CDR3 in DNA: TGTGCCAGCAGTTCAGGAAACACCATATATTTT.

The chain recombines TRBV29-1 with TRBJ2-5, with D possibly matching TRBD1 (6 bases). The CDR3 length is 12 residues. Trimming shortened V by 6 bases and J by 5 bases, and 13 bases separated the two germline ends. CDR1 is SQVTM and CDR2 is ANQGSEA in the germline V gene. This chain's CDR3 is CSVYRVSETQYF. As DNA, the CDR3 is TGCAGCGTGTACAGGGTCAGCGAGACCCAGTACTTC.

V is TRBV5-1 and J is TRBJ2-1; D remains ambiguous. In germline, CDR1 is SGHRS, CDR2 YFSETQ. The CDR3 length is 13 residues. Trimming took 0 bases from V and 9 from J, leaving 10 bases between them. The CDR3 coding sequence is TGCGCCAGCAGCTTGGCCGAAGCAGGTGAGCAGTTCTTC. The encoded protein is CASSLAEAGEQFF. The full variable domain, with the rest looked up from reference TRBV5-1 and TRBJ2-1, is KAGVTQTPRYLIKTRGQQVTLSCSPISGHRSVSWYQQTPGQGLQFLFEYFSETQRNKGNFPGRFSGRQFSNSRSEMNVSTLELGDSALYLCASSLAEAGEQFFGPGTRLTVL.

V usage is TRBV5-1 and J usage is TRBJ2-7; TRBD1 aligns across 8 bases. The CDR3 is 15 residues long. V lost 4 bases and J lost 0; bases outside the gene matches: 6. CDR1 and CDR2 from the germline V gene are SGHRS and YFSETQ. This CDR3 reads CASSRQTGASYEQYF. The CDR3 nucleotides read TGCGCCAGCAGCCGCCAGACAGGGGCCTCCTACGAGCAGTACTTC.

The chain combines TRBV5-5 with TRBJ2-7; TRBD1 is a possible D gene (6 bases). The CDR3 has 14 amino acids. V lost 1 base, J lost 5 bases, and 13 bases lay in between. Germline V gene sequence: CDR1 SGHKS, CDR2 YYEKEE (reference sequence). The CDR3 nucleotides read TGTGCCAGCAGCTTGACAGGGAGAAACGACGAGCAGTACTTC. Translation: CASSLTGRNDEQYF.

This chain links TRBV6-4 with TRBJ2-5; 9 bases match TRBD1. Germline CDR1 is MRHNA and CDR2 is SNTAGT. The CDR3 extends over 12 amino acids. V lost 9 bases, J lost 6 bases, and 5 bases stayed unmatched. The CDR3 sequence is CASTGGRKTQYF. The CDR3 nucleotides are TGTGCCAGTACAGGGGGCAGAAAGACCCAGTACTTC.

The J gene is TRBJ2-3, the V gene TRBV13; 13 bases map to TRBD2. The CDR3 is made up of 20 amino acids. Germline assignment: CDR1 PRHDT and CDR2 FYEKMQ (reference sequence). V was clipped by 4 bases and J by 3 bases; unmatched bases: 16. CDR3 nucleotides: TGTGCCAGCAGCTCCCAAACTAGCGGGGGGGCCGGAGGATGGACAGATACGCAGTATTTT. Its protein is CASSSQTSGGAGGWTDTQYF.

This chain links TRBV11-3 with TRBJ2-1, with TRBD2 matching 13 bases. The CDR3 is 17 amino acids. Germline values: CDR1 SGHNT, CDR2 YENEEA. V shed 5 bases and J 7 bases; nucleotides not matched to a gene: 11. The CDR3 region is CASSPRTSGGPGNEQFF. The DNA for the CDR3 is TGTGCCAGCAGCCCGCGGACTAGCGGGGGCCCCGGTAATGAGCAGTTCTTC.

V gene TRBV7-2 combines with J gene TRBJ2-7, with 8 positions matching TRBD1. Germline loops: CDR1 SGHTA, CDR2 FQGNSA. The CDR3 is 14 amino acids. V lost 5 bases, J lost 7 bases, and 10 bases stayed unmatched. The CDR3 sequence is CASSLGQGALEQYF. CDR3 nucleotides: TGTGCCAGCAGCCTAGGGCAGGGGGCGCTGGAGCAGTACTTC. Based on the CDR3 plus reference TRBV7-2 and TRBJ2-7, the full variable domain is GAGVSQSPSNKVTEKGKDVELRCDPISGHTALYWYRQSLGQGLEFLIYFQGNSAPDKSGLPSDRFSAERTGGSVSTLTIQRTQQEDSAVYLCASSLGQGALEQYFGPGTRLTVT.

The table lists this clone with a count of one. The chain carries TRBV7-9 and TRBJ2-3; 12 nucleotides agree with TRBD2. The CDR3 length is 16 residues. Unmatched junction bases numbered 10, after V lost 5 bases and J lost 7 bases. Germline CDR1 is SEHNR and CDR2 is FQNEAQ (reference sequence). CDR3 coding DNA: TGTGCCAGCAGCACCCGACTAGCGGGGGAGTGGAATACGCAGTATTTT. Translating it yields CASSTRLAGEWNTQYF.

This clone turned up a few times. This chain uses TRBV7-2 with TRBJ2-3, with a weak D call TRBD1 (6 bases). The CDR3 covers 12 residues. V was clipped by 5 bases and J by 6 bases, with 9 bases between them. Germline V gene lookup returns CDR1 SGHTA and CDR2 FQGNSA. DNA for the CDR3: TGTGCCAGCAGCCAGGGGTGGGATACGCAGTATTTT. It encodes CASSQGWDTQYF.

The chain is built from TRBV4-1 and TRBJ1-4; 7 positions agree with TRBD1. The V and J ends lost 1 base and 8 bases, in that order; junction bases with no gene match: 10. The CDR3 loop spans 16 amino acids. Germline V gene lookup returns CDR1 MGHRA and CDR2 YSYEKL. CDR3 region: CASSQGLDRVKEKLFF. The CDR3 DNA sequence: TGCGCCAGCAGCCAAGGGCTAGACAGGGTAAAGGAAAAACTGTTTTTT.

The chain is built from TRBV11-2 and TRBJ2-6; D is undetermined. This CDR3 has 18 amino acids. V gave up 2 bases and J gave up 0 bases, with 14 bases separating them. CDR1 SGHAT and CDR2 FQNNGV come from the germline V gene. The CDR3 spells CASSLNPVTNSGANVLTF. The DNA for the CDR3 is TGTGCCAGCAGCTTAAACCCCGTCACTAACTCTGGGGCCAACGTCCTGACTTTC.

This chain links TRBV7-9 with TRBJ1-4, with a tentative D call TRBD1 (5 bases). Trimming stripped 5 bases from V and 2 bases from J, with 18 bases between. The CDR3 length is 17 residues. Germline CDR1 SEHNR, CDR2 FQNEAQ (reference sequence). The CDR3 spells CASSLGHPPRTNEKLFF. The CDR3, as DNA: TGTGCCAGCAGCCTCGGACACCCCCCCCGCACTAATGAAAAACTGTTTTTT.

The rearrangement joins TRBV4-1 to TRBJ2-3, with 8 bases aligning to TRBD2. The V and J ends lost 2 bases and 3 bases, in that order; junction bases with no gene match: 19. Germline CDR1 MGHRA, CDR2 YSYEKL. This CDR3 has 20 amino acids. The CDR3 loop reads CASSQLALAGPRMGTDTQYF. CDR3 coding DNA: TGCGCCAGCAGCCAATTGGCGCTAGCGGGCCCCAGAATGGGGACAGATACGCAGTATTTT.

This sequence joins TRBV28 and TRBJ2-1; no definite D call. Germline CDR1 and CDR2: MDHEN and SYDVKM. The CDR3 covers 13 residues. The V and J ends lost 3 bases and 13 bases respectively, with 16 bases between them. CDR3 loop: CASSFGQLPVQFF. The CDR3 DNA is TGTGCCAGCAGTTTTGGGCAGCTCCCGGTCCAGTTCTTC.

V usage is TRBV10-3 and J usage is TRBJ1-1; D may be TRBD1 (5 bases). V shed 2 bases and J shed 5 bases, with 9 bases lying between them. From germline, CDR1 is ENHRY and CDR2 SYGVKD. This CDR3 is 13 amino acids long. The CDR3 spells CAISEGEGTEAFF. In DNA, the CDR3 is TGTGCCATCAGTGAGGGGGAGGGGACTGAAGCTTTCTTT.

The gene calls are TRBV7-9 and TRBJ2-3; D may be TRBD1 (6 bases). V dropped 4 bases and J dropped 2 bases, with 16 bases sitting between them. This CDR3 spans 16 amino acids. In germline, CDR1 is SEHNR, CDR2 FQNEAQ (reference sequence). The CDR3 DNA reads as TGTGCCAGCAGCTCATACCGGGACATCGACACAGATACGCAGTATTTT. Translated: CASSSYRDIDTDTQYF.